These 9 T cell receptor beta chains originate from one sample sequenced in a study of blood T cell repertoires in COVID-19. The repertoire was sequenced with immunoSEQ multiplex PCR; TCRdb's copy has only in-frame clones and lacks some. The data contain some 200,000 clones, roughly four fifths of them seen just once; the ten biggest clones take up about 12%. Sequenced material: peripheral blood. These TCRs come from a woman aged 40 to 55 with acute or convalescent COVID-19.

CDR3 protein: CASRYSSGGDEQFF. CDR3 nucleotide sequence: TGTGCCAGTAGATACTCTAGCGGGGGTGATGAGCAGTTCTTC. The V and J genes are TRBV19 and TRBJ2-1; 10 bases match TRBD2. CDR1 is LNHDA, CDR2 SQIVND, per germline (reference sequence). This CDR3 contains 14 residues. Losses at the gene ends were 6 bases for V and 8 bases for J; bases not matched to a gene: 7.

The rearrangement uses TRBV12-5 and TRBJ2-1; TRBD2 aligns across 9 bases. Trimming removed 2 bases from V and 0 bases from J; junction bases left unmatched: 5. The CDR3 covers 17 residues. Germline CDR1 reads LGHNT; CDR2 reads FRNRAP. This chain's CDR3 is CASGLSLAGSSYNEQFF. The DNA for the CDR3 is TGTGCTAGTGGTTTGAGTCTAGCGGGAAGCTCCTACAATGAGCAGTTCTTC.

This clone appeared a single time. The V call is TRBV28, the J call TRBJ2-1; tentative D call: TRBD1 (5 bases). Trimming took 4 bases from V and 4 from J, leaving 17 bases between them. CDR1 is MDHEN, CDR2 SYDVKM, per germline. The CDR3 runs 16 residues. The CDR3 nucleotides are TGTGCCAGCAGTTCCCGATCAGGGTTGGGATACAATGAGCAGTTCTTC. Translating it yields CASSSRSGLGYNEQFF.

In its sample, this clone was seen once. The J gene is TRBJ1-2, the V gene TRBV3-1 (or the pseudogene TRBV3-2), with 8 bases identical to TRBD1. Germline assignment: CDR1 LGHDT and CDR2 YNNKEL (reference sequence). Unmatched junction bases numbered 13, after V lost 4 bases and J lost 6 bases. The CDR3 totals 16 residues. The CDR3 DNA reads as TGTGCCAGCAGCCGCCGGACAGGGCTGGGTACGGATGGCTACACCTTC. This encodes CASSRRTGLGTDGYTF.

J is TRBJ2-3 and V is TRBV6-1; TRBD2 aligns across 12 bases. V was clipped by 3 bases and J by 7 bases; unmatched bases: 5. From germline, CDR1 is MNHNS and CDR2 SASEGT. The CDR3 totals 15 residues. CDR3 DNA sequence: TGTGCCAGCAGTGAGACTAGCGGGAGTGGCTATACGCAGTATTTT. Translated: CASSETSGSGYTQYF.

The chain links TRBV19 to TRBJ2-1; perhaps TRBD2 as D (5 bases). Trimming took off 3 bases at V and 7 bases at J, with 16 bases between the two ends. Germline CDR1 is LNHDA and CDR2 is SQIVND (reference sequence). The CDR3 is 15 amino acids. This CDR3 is CASSMPPGTTNEQFF. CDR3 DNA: TGTGCCAGTAGTATGCCCCCGGGAACTACGAATGAGCAGTTCTTC.

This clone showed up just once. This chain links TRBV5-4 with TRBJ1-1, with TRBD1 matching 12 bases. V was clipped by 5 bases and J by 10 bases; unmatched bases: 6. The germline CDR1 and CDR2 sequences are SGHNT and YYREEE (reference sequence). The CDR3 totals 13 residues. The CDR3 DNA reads TGTGCCAGCAGTGTCGGGACAGGGGGCCCAGCTTTCTTT. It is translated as CASSVGTGGPAFF.

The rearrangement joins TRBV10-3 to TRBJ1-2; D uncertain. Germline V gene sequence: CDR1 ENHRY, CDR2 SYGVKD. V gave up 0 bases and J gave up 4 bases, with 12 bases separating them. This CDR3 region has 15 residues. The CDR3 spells CAISESPEGTYGYTF. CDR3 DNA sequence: TGTGCCATCAGTGAGTCGCCAGAGGGCACCTATGGCTACACCTTC.

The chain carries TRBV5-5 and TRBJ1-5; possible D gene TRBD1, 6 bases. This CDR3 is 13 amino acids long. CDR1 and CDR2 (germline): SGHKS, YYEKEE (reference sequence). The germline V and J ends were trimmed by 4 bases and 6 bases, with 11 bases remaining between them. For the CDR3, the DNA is TGTGCCAGCAGCCAGGGGTTAGGTCAGCCCCAGCATTTT. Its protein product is CASSQGLGQPQHF. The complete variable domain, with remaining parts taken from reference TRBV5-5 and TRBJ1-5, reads DAGVTQSPTHLIKTRGQQVTLRCSPISGHKSVSWYQQVLGQGPQFIFQYYEKEERGRGNFPDRFSARQFPNYSSELNVNALLLGDSALYLCASSQGLGQPQHFGDGTRLSIL.